These T cell receptor beta chains were read from a single sample in a study of blood T cells in healthy people across ages. TCRdb re-derived calls from the 5' RACE reads in MiXCR, one entry per CDR3 protein. Found here are under 750,000 distinct CDR3 sequences, roughly 48% of them singletons; the top ten hold 20% to 25%. Sequencing used blood. The receptor source for this set is a man aged 80 or over in good health. The conserved cysteine and the conserved F or W are not part of the CDR3 here. The order of the fields is V gene, J gene, CDR3 protein.

>TRBV6-1|TRBJ1-6
ASSDTGGGIPHRNSPLH
>TRBV7-3|TRBJ2-1
ASSSQQGATYNEQF
>TRBV5-1|TRBJ2-7
ASSVDGQYNEQY
>TRBV29-1|TRBJ2-1
SVETGYNEQF
>TRBV5-1|TRBJ2-7
ASSLGAGYEQY
>TRBV20-1|TRBJ2-7
SAWAGGGTYEQY
>TRBV5-1|TRBJ2-7
ASSAGQGDSYEQY
>TRBV7-2|TRBJ2-7
ASSPNPRGLGREQY
>TRBV6-5|TRBJ2-7
ASSYSLRRSSYEQY
>TRBV29-1|TRBJ2-3
SVEVAGVADTQY
>TRBV20-1|TRBJ1-2
SASSPLSRAYMANYGYT
>TRBV7-2|TRBJ2-1
VSSKRGGSYNEQF
>TRBV20-1|TRBJ2-5
NAMRLAGVFGETQY
>TRBV2|TRBJ2-1
ASSKAGQGAWRRYNEQF
>TRBV6-6|TRBJ2-7
ASSYSARAGEQY
>TRBV4-3|TRBJ2-1
ASSRGTEKYNEQF
>TRBV7-2|TRBJ1-1
ASRWTGNTEAF